The 31 T cell receptor beta chains presented below share a single source sample, sequenced in a study of blood T cell repertoires in COVID-19. Produced via immunoSEQ multiplex PCR; TCRdb's table is partial and in-frame only. The sample has about 110,000 clones, about 78% seen once; the top ten hold around 4.2%. Sequencing was carried out using peripheral blood. The source is a human donor in a cohort sampled during active or convalescent COVID-19.

The chain is built from TRBV10-3 and TRBJ1-5; 8 bases map to TRBD1. V shed 4 bases and J 2 bases; nucleotides not matched to a gene: 7. The V gene's germline CDR1 is ENHRY and CDR2 SYGVKD. The CDR3 loop spans 16 amino acids. The CDR3 bases are TGTGCCATCAGTGTAAGTGGACAGGGTGGCAATCAGCCCCAGCATTTT. Translating it yields CAISVSGQGGNQPQHF.

The genes are TRBV28 and TRBJ2-6; no definite D call. The V end lost 5 bases, the J end lost 0 bases, and 8 bases lay between the germline ends. The CDR3 totals 15 residues. CDR1 is MDHEN, CDR2 SYDVKM, per germline. CDR3 amino acids: CASSKPSSGANVLTF. The CDR3 coding sequence is TGTGCCAGCAGTAAACCTAGCTCTGGGGCCAACGTCCTGACTTTC.

This clone is judged medium-sized (0.01 to 0.1%). The chain is built from TRBV5-6 and TRBJ2-7; D perhaps matches TRBD2 (6 bases). V gave up 4 bases and J gave up 4 bases, with 12 bases separating them. CDR3 length: 13 amino acids. The V gene's germline CDR1 is SGHDT and CDR2 YYEEEE. In DNA, the CDR3 is TGTGCCAGCAGCCTCAAGGCGGGGTACGAGCAGTACTTC. It codes for CASSLKAGYEQYF.

This chain connects TRBV5-6 to TRBJ2-3; 10 bases are shared with TRBD2. The CDR3 contains 16 residues. J gave up 3 bases and V 4 bases, and 8 bases lay outside the gene matches. Germline CDR1 is SGHDT and CDR2 is YYEEEE. This CDR3 reads CASSLYQLAGTDTQYF. The CDR3 region has the DNA TGTGCCAGCAGCCTGTATCAACTAGCGGGAACAGATACGCAGTATTTT.

This sequence joins TRBV4-2 and TRBJ1-1; tentative D call: TRBD1 (6 bases). Trimming left V 0 bases short and J 3 bases short, with 17 bases between. The length of the CDR3 is 17 residues. CDR1 and CDR2 (germline): LGHNA, YNFKEQ. This chain's CDR3 is CASSQDDPGGGYTEAFF. The CDR3 nucleotides read TGTGCCAGCAGCCAAGATGACCCGGGAGGGGGTTACACTGAAGCTTTCTTT.

The chain links TRBV28 to TRBJ2-3; 10 nucleotides match TRBD2. Trimming cost V 7 bases and J 1 base; bases outside gene matches: 5. Germline lookup yields CDR1 MDHEN and CDR2 SYDVKM. This CDR3 contains 15 residues. CDR3: CASIPGTSGTDTQYF. The CDR3 nucleotides are TGTGCCAGCATACCCGGGACTAGCGGCACAGATACGCAGTATTTT.

CDR3 nucleotides: TGTGCCAGCAGCGAGCGACAGGGGGCGTACGCACCCCTCCACTTT. This encodes CASSERQGAYAPLHF. The chain couples TRBV7-2 to TRBJ1-6, with 10 bases aligning to TRBD1. The V segment lost 5 bases and the J segment 11 bases; nucleotides outside the gene matches: 9. This CDR3 comprises 15 residues. Germline assignment: CDR1 SGHTA and CDR2 FQGNSA.

The chain employs TRBV14 and TRBJ1-2, with 8 nucleotides matching TRBD1. CDR1 and CDR2 from the germline V gene are SGHDN and FVKESK. The CDR3 is 14 residues long. The V segment lost 0 bases and the J segment 4 bases; nucleotides outside the gene matches: 1. CDR3 sequence reads: CASSQDQGAYGYTF. The CDR3, as DNA: TGTGCCAGCAGCCAAGATCAGGGGGCCTATGGCTACACCTTC. Drawing the rest from reference TRBV14 and TRBJ1-2, the complete variable domain is EAGVTQFPSHSVIEKGQTVTLRCDPISGHDNLYWYRRVMGKEIKFLLHFVKESKQDESGMPNNRFLAERTGGTYSTLKVQPAELEDSGVYFCASSQDQGAYGYTFGSGTRLTVV.

The chain uses TRBV5-6 and TRBJ2-5; 9 bases agree with TRBD1. The CDR3 is 12 residues long. CDR1 SGHDT and CDR2 YYEEEE come from the germline V gene. The junction had 2 bases not matched to a gene; V was cut back by 5 bases and J by 6 bases. This CDR3 reads CASRGQGKTQYF. In nucleotides, the CDR3 is TGTGCCAGCAGAGGACAGGGGAAGACCCAGTACTTC.

The V call is TRBV4-1, the J call TRBJ2-3, with 10 bases that match TRBD2. After removal of 0 bases from V and 0 bases from J, the junction contained 9 bases not matched to a gene. Germline V lookup: CDR1 MGHRA, CDR2 YSYEKL. CDR3 length equals 19 residues. CDR3 coding DNA: TGCGCCAGCAGCCAAGATTACGTAGCGGGGGGTGCTAGCACAGATACGCAGTATTTT. Translating it yields CASSQDYVAGGASTDTQYF.

The genes are TRBV6-6 and TRBJ2-4, with no clear D. The CDR3 consists of 14 residues. Germline values: CDR1 MNHNY, CDR2 SVGAGI (reference sequence). V was pared by 6 bases and J by 2 bases, with 11 bases between. CDR3: CASSGWVSKNIQYF. The CDR3 nucleotides read TGTGCCAGCAGCGGGTGGGTTTCCAAAAACATTCAGTACTTC.

This clone showed up just a few times. The chain employs TRBV7-2 and TRBJ2-7; maybe TRBD2 (5 bases). The CDR3 totals 16 residues. V shed 1 base and J shed 6 bases, with 19 bases lying between them. Looked up from germline, CDR1 is SGHTA and CDR2 is FQGNSA. The CDR3 sequence: CASSLVPVLASAEQYF. The CDR3 bases are TGTGCCAGCAGCTTAGTCCCTGTGCTAGCCTCAGCCGAGCAGTACTTC.

The table lists this clone with a few counts. The chain employs TRBV27 and TRBJ2-2; TRBD1 matches 8 bases. The CDR3 runs to 15 residues. V lost 5 bases and J lost 6; bases outside the gene matches: 8. From germline, CDR1 is MNHEY and CDR2 SMNVEV (reference sequence). This CDR3 reads CASSPRTGIPGELFF. In DNA, the CDR3 is TGTGCCAGCAGTCCCCGGACAGGGATCCCCGGGGAGCTGTTTTTT.

J is TRBJ2-1 and V is TRBV12-3 or TRBV12-4; D is undetermined. V lost 8 bases to trimming and J lost 9 bases, with 14 bases between them. The CDR3 length is 12 residues. CDR3 loop: CASGSLRGEQFF. As DNA, the CDR3 is TGTGCCAGCGGATCACTCCGAGGTGAGCAGTTCTTC.

V is TRBV5-1 and J is TRBJ2-3; TRBD2 might be the D (5 bases). Trimming took 1 base from V and 4 from J, leaving 7 bases between them. CDR3 length equals 13 residues. CDR1 is SGHRS and CDR2 is YFSETQ in the germline V gene. The CDR3 here is CASSLWGADTQYF. The CDR3 DNA sequence: TGCGCCAGCAGCTTGTGGGGAGCAGATACGCAGTATTTT.

J is TRBJ1-1 and V is TRBV5-1, with 9 nucleotides matching TRBD1. Germline trimming cut 3 bases from V and 5 bases from J; bases unmatched to any gene: 11. The germline V gene encodes CDR1 SGHRS and CDR2 YFSETQ. This CDR3 comprises 16 residues. The CDR3, as DNA: TGCGCCAGCAGCTCAGGACAGGGGTGGGTTGGGACTGAAGCTTTCTTT. Amino acid sequence: CASSSGQGWVGTEAFF.

The gene calls are TRBV29-1 and TRBJ1-4; TRBD1 aligns across 8 bases. From germline, CDR1 is SQVTM and CDR2 ANQGSEA. The CDR3 runs 13 residues. The V and J ends lost 6 bases and 3 bases, in that order; junction bases with no gene match: 3. CDR3 region: CSVTGQANEKLFF. For the CDR3, the DNA is TGCAGCGTGACGGGACAGGCTAATGAAAAACTGTTTTTT.

This chain uses TRBV27 with TRBJ1-4; 8 bases are a match to TRBD1. CDR1 and CDR2 (germline): MNHEY, SMNVEV (reference sequence). The J segment lost 6 bases and the V segment lost 5 bases, leaving 8 bases of the junction unmatched. This CDR3 comprises 15 residues. CDR3 sequence: CASSKQGAPYEKLFF. The CDR3 coding sequence is TGTGCCAGCAGTAAGCAGGGGGCTCCGTATGAAAAACTGTTTTTT. Drawing the rest from reference TRBV27 and TRBJ1-4, the complete variable domain is EAQVTQNPRYLITVTGKKLTVTCSQNMNHEYMSWYRQDPGLGLRQIYYSMNVEVTDKGDVPEGYKVSRKEKRNFPLILESPSPNQTSLYFCASSKQGAPYEKLFFGSGTQLSVL.

Written as DNA, the CDR3 is TGTGCCAGCAGCGTAGCCCCCCCACTAGCGGGAGGGGAGCAAGAGACCCAGTACTTC. Its protein is CASSVAPPLAGGEQETQYF. V and J are TRBV9 and TRBJ2-5, with TRBD2 identical over 13 bases. There are 19 residues in the CDR3. After removal of 0 bases from V and 2 bases from J, the junction contained 10 bases not matched to a gene. The germline CDR1 and CDR2 sequences are SGDLS and YYNGEE.

This chain uses TRBV5-4 with TRBJ2-7, with D tentatively TRBD2 (6 bases). Per the germline V gene, CDR1 is SGHNT and CDR2 is YYREEE (reference sequence). V was clipped by 6 bases and J by 0 bases, with 10 bases between them. CDR3 length: 13 amino acids. The chain's CDR3 is CASTLSGSYEQYF. In DNA, the CDR3 is TGTGCCAGCACCCTTAGCGGCTCCTACGAGCAGTACTTC.

The rearrangement links TRBV5-8 to TRBJ2-7; the D gene is possibly TRBD2 (5 bases). V was trimmed by 1 base and J by 3 bases, leaving 20 bases between them. Looked up from germline, CDR1 is SGHTS and CDR2 is YDEGEE. This CDR3 spans 17 amino acids. CDR3 nucleotide sequence: TGTGCCAGCAGCTTGAAGAGTTGGACTTCTACCAACTACGAGCAGTACTTC. Translated: CASSLKSWTSTNYEQYF.

The chain links TRBV4-2 to TRBJ1-2, with D maybe TRBD1 (5 bases). V was clipped by 11 bases and J by 4 bases, with 11 bases between them. The germline V gene encodes CDR1 LGHNA and CDR2 YNFKEQ. This CDR3 contains 11 residues. CDR3 DNA sequence: TGTGCCTGCGGGGGGGGCTATGGCTACACCTTC. As protein: CACGGGYGYTF.

This rearrangement joins TRBV19 to TRBJ1-2; TRBD1 agrees at 9 bases. The CDR3 runs to 15 residues. The ends lost 5 bases at V and 3 bases at J; junction bases unmatched: 7. Germline CDR1 and CDR2: LNHDA and SQIVND (reference sequence). CDR3: CASSRTGEADYGYTF. DNA of the CDR3: TGTGCCAGTAGTCGGACAGGGGAAGCAGACTATGGCTACACCTTC. The variable domain in full, with the rest retrieved from reference TRBV19 and TRBJ1-2, is DGGITQSPKYLFRKEGQNVTLSCEQNLNHDAMYWYRQDPGQGLRLIYYSQIVNDFQKGDIAEGYSVSREKKESFPLTVTSAQKNPTAFYLCASSRTGEADYGYTFGSGTRLTVV.

The rearrangement uses TRBV19 and TRBJ2-4; maybe TRBD2 (6 bases). Germline CDR1 and CDR2: LNHDA and SQIVND (reference sequence). The V and J ends lost 7 bases and 3 bases respectively, with 16 bases between them. This CDR3 region has 15 residues. The CDR3 sequence: CASTRGMEVKNIQYF. The CDR3 nucleotides read TGTGCCAGTACCCGGGGGATGGAGGTCAAAAACATTCAGTACTTC. The variable domain in full, with the rest retrieved from reference TRBV19 and TRBJ2-4, is DGGITQSPKYLFRKEGQNVTLSCEQNLNHDAMYWYRQDPGQGLRLIYYSQIVNDFQKGDIAEGYSVSREKKESFPLTVTSAQKNPTAFYLCASTRGMEVKNIQYFGAGTRLSVL.

This clone was recorded once. The chain recombines TRBV2 with TRBJ2-7; 9 bases match TRBD2. The CDR3 has 15 amino acids. Germline V gives CDR1 SNHLY, CDR2 FYNNEI. The J segment lost 4 bases and the V segment lost 6 bases, leaving 10 bases of the junction unmatched. CDR3 bases: TGTGCCAGCAGCGACCCTAGCGGGACCGGATACGAGCAGTACTTC. Translated, it gives CASSDPSGTGYEQYF.

This rearrangement joins TRBV7-2 to TRBJ1-2, with 7 bases lining up with TRBD1. The trim removed 4 bases at V and 2 bases at J, leaving 10 bases unmatched. There are 16 residues in the CDR3. CDR1 SGHTA and CDR2 FQGNSA come from the germline V gene. CDR3 nucleotide sequence: TGTGCCAGCAGCTCTCGGACGCGGGACAGAAACTATGGCTACACCTTC. Protein: CASSSRTRDRNYGYTF.

This rearrangement joins TRBV3-1 (or the pseudogene TRBV3-2) to TRBJ2-7; 10 bases line up with TRBD2. Trimming removed 3 bases from V and 5 bases from J; junction bases left unmatched: 7. CDR3 length equals 15 residues. Germline assignment: CDR1 LGHDT and CDR2 YNNKEL (reference sequence). CDR3 bases: TGTGCCAGCAGCCACAGGGGACTAGCGACGCACGAGCAGTACTTC. Translating gives CASSHRGLATHEQYF.

This chain connects TRBV4-1 to TRBJ2-7, with 8 bases that match TRBD2. The CDR3 is 15 residues long. Germline V gene data show CDR1 as MGHRA and CDR2 as YSYEKL. V gave up 4 bases and J gave up 1 base; unmatched junction bases: 6. For the CDR3, the DNA is TGCGCCAGCAGCCTCCTAGCGGGCCTATCCTACGAGCAGTACTTC. Amino acid sequence: CASSLLAGLSYEQYF.

This chain's CDR3 is CASSSTSGGPRETQYF. The CDR3 DNA is TGTGCCAGCAGTTCAACCTCGGGGGGGCCCCGAGAGACCCAGTACTTC. This chain joins TRBV6-6 and TRBJ2-5; TRBD2 matches 8 bases. CDR3 length equals 16 residues. The V segment lost 4 bases and the J segment 4 bases; nucleotides outside the gene matches: 11. The germline V gene has CDR1 MNHNY and CDR2 SVGAGI (reference sequence).

This rearrangement joins TRBV6-6 to TRBJ2-5; TRBD1 is a possible D gene (6 bases). The V end lost 5 bases, the J end lost 7 bases, and 14 bases lay between the germline ends. CDR1 is MNHNY and CDR2 is SVGAGI in the germline V gene (reference sequence). This CDR3 has 13 amino acids. The CDR3 DNA reads as TGTGCCAGCAGTACGGACAGCACGGCGACCCAGTACTTC. Translation gives CASSTDSTATQYF.

This chain connects TRBV29-1 to TRBJ1-1, with 8 bases aligning to TRBD1. In germline, CDR1 is SQVTM, CDR2 ANQGSEA. The V gene end was trimmed by 7 bases and the J gene end by 8 bases; junction bases not matched to a gene: 12. The CDR3 length is 13 residues. The CDR3 DNA is TGCAGCGGGGGGCGGACAGGGAATCCCGAAGCTTTCTTT. Translation: CSGGRTGNPEAFF.